These 8 T cell receptor beta chains were sequenced from one sample in a study of response to subunit inactivated influenza vaccine. TCRdb analysed the RT-PCR reads with MiXCR anew, one entry per CDR3 protein. The repertoire holds some 520,000 distinct CDR3 sequences, with approximately 15% as singletons. The material sequenced was CD4+ T cells sorted from PBMCs, taken roughly 24 months after vaccination. Every receptor here comes from a man aged 45 to 70 who received an inactivated influenza vaccine.

This clonotype was recorded many times. J is TRBJ2-7 and V is TRBV12-3 or TRBV12-4, with 9 bases matching TRBD1. The length of the CDR3 is 15 residues. The junction had 5 bases not matched to a gene; V was cut back by 3 bases and J by 2 bases. DNA for the CDR3: TGTGCCAGCAGTTTGAATGACAGGGGGACCTACGAGCAGTACTTC. Encoded protein: CASSLNDRGTYEQYF.

The chain joins TRBV9 to TRBJ2-3; D is unresolved. The CDR3 is made up of 15 amino acids. Germline CDR1 and CDR2: SGDLS and YYNGEE. The ends were cut back, 4 bases at V and 3 bases at J, with 15 bases in the middle. As DNA, the CDR3 is TGTGCCAGCAGCCCCGAAACGACACGGACAGATACGCAGTATTTT. This translates into CASSPETTRTDTQYF.

This clonotype came up a few times. The chain joins TRBV15 to TRBJ2-7; a possible D gene is TRBD2 (6 bases). CDR1 LNHNV and CDR2 YYDKDF come from the germline V gene (reference sequence). This CDR3 contains 15 residues. Deletions cut 0 bases from V and 5 bases from J, with 14 bases between. The CDR3 is CATSRDQRAFHEQYF. CDR3 nucleotides: TGTGCCACCAGCAGAGATCAGCGGGCTTTCCACGAGCAGTACTTC.

Only a few counts were recorded for this clonotype. The rearrangement joins TRBV2 to TRBJ1-4, with D perhaps TRBD1 (5 bases). The CDR3 loop spans 15 amino acids. The ends were cut back, 6 bases at V and 4 bases at J, with 15 bases in the middle. Germline V lookup: CDR1 SNHLY, CDR2 FYNNEI. The CDR3 protein is CASRERDGYNEKLFF. In nucleotides, the CDR3 is TGTGCCAGCAGGGAGCGGGACGGATATAATGAAAAACTGTTTTTT.

The chain links TRBV4-3 to TRBJ2-4; 14 positions agree with TRBD2. The CDR3 runs 16 residues. Unmatched junction bases numbered 4, after V lost 3 bases and J lost 6 bases. In germline, CDR1 is LGHNA, CDR2 YSLEER. CDR3 loop: CASSQGLAGVGNIQYF. Written as DNA, the CDR3 is TGCGCCAGCAGCCAGGGACTAGCGGGAGTCGGAAACATTCAGTACTTC.

The chain couples TRBV10-3 to TRBJ2-3, with D possibly matching TRBD2 (5 bases). From germline, CDR1 is ENHRY and CDR2 SYGVKD. V was clipped by 3 bases and J by 5 bases, with 12 bases between them. There are 14 residues in the CDR3. The CDR3 loop is CAISDPGKLDTQYF. In nucleotides, the CDR3 is TGTGCCATCAGTGACCCCGGGAAGTTAGATACGCAGTATTTT.

This clonotype was seen a few times. The CDR3 DNA follows: TGTGCCAGCAGCTTAGAGGGACTAGCGGCTAACGAGCAGTACTTC. Residues: CASSLEGLAANEQYF. The V and J genes are TRBV7-9 and TRBJ2-7; 11 bases agree with TRBD2. The germline V gene has CDR1 SEHNR and CDR2 FQNEAQ (reference sequence). Trimming at V came to 1 base and at J to 5 bases, leaving 4 bases not matched to a gene. CDR3 length: 15 amino acids.

The rearrangement links TRBV10-3 to TRBJ2-1; weak D call: TRBD2 (6 bases). Germline CDR1 is ENHRY and CDR2 is SYGVKD. The CDR3 sequence is 15 residues long. V shed 4 bases and J shed 5 bases, with 15 bases lying between them. The CDR3 coding sequence is TGTGCCATCAGTGGGGGGGACCACCCTAACAATGAGCAGTTCTTC. Translating gives CAISGGDHPNNEQFF.